A selection of T cell receptor beta chains follows, all from one sample in a study of shared clonotypes between healthy human individuals. The data were produced by immunoSEQ multiplex PCR, yet TCRdb's version contains in-frame clones alone and is incomplete. The data contain 300,000 or so clones, around 67% of them singletons. Sequencing used memory CD4+ T cells sorted from blood. Every receptor here comes from a man aged 30 to 45 in good health. CDR3s include the opening cysteine and the closing phenylalanine or tryptophan. The D gene is left open where the match is weak. Not every row has a clone size; where given, it reads once, few, many or a size class.

D	size	V	J	DNA	CDR3
TRBD1	few	TRBV25-1	TRBJ2-2	TGTGCCAGCAGTACTCAATCGAGGACCGGACAGGGAGCCGGGGAGCTGTTTTTT	CASSTQSRTGQGAGELFF
NA	few	TRBV19	TRBJ1-3	TGTGCCAGTAGTTGGCAGGCGGACTCTGGAAACACCATATATTTT	CASSWQADSGNTIYF
NA	NA	TRBV28	TRBJ1-2	TGTGCCAGCAACTCGCCGGGCCATCAACGCTTTGGGTATGGCTACACCTTC	CASNSPGHQRFGYGYTF
TRBD1	NA	TRBV2	TRBJ2-5	TGTGCCAGCAGGATGGGACAGATTCAAAAGACCCAGTACTTC	CASRMGQIQKTQYF
NA	NA	TRBV6-1	TRBJ2-2	TGTGCCAGCAGTCGAGGCGCCGGGGAGCTGTTTTTT	CASSRGAGELFF
NA	NA	TRBV27	TRBJ1-1	TGTGCCAGCAGGAAGCAGGGGAACATGAACACTGAAGCTTTCTTT	CASRKQGNMNTEAFF
TRBD1	few	TRBV10-1	TRBJ2-1	TGCGCCAGCAGGGTGGACAGGGACAATGAGCAGTTCTTC	CASRVDRDNEQFF
NA	NA	TRBV6-5	TRBJ1-1	TGTGCCAGCGGAGGGTGGACTGAAGCTTTCTTT	CASGGWTEAFF
TRBD1	few	TRBV7-2	TRBJ2-1	TGTGCCAGCAGCTTGGACAGGGCGGACAATGAGCAGTTCTTC	CASSLDRADNEQFF
NA	NA	TRBV1	TRBJ2-2	TGCACCAGCAGCCCAGCCGGTACGGTCTGGTCCGGGGAGCTGTTTTTT	CTSSPAGTVWSGELFF
NA	few	TRBV6-1	TRBJ2-7	TGTGCCAGCAGTGCGAAGGGCGGGGGCCTGGGGCAGTACTTC	CASSAKGGGLGQYF
NA	NA	TRBV6-5	TRBJ1-1	TGTGCCAGCAGTTACCTGGGAGTCGGCACTGAAGCTTTCTTT	CASSYLGVGTEAFF
TRBD2	NA	TRBV23-1	TRBJ2-1	TGCGCCAGCAGGGGAGGACAGACCGGGACTAGCGGGAGCAGTGAGCAGTTCTTC	CASRGGQTGTSGSSEQFF
TRBD2	NA	TRBV27	TRBJ2-5	TGTGCCAGCAGCAGTTGGTCACTAGCGGGAGAGACCCAGTACTTC	CASSSWSLAGETQYF
NA	few	TRBV5-1	TRBJ2-2	TGCGCCAGCAGCTTGTTTACCGGGGAGCTGTTTTTT	CASSLFTGELFF
NA	once	TRBV6-6	TRBJ2-3	TGTGCCAGCAGGCGGTACGAGTCAGATACGCAGTATTTT	CASRRYESDTQYF
NA	few	TRBV28	TRBJ1-5	TGTGCCAGCCGACTCGAGACGGCCGGCGGTCAGCCCCAGCATTTT	CASRLETAGGQPQHF
NA	once	TRBV7-9	TRBJ2-7	TGTGCCAGCAGTCCGAGCGGGCCCTACGAGCAGTACTTC	CASSPSGPYEQYF
TRBD1	NA	TRBV2	TRBJ2-3	TGTGCCAGCAGTGATCCCCTGGACAGGGCCGGGGGAGATACGCAGTATTTT	CASSDPLDRAGGDTQYF
TRBD2	NA	TRBV5-4	TRBJ2-7	TGTGCCAGCAGTGGGAGCGGGAGCCTCTCCTACGAGCAGTACTTC	CASSGSGSLSYEQYF
TRBD2	NA	TRBV18	TRBJ2-7	TGTGCCAGCTCAACAACAAGGGGTGCGGGAGCCAGCTCCTACGAGCAGTACTTC	CASSTTRGAGASSYEQYF
TRBD1	NA	TRBV29-1	TRBJ1-2	TGCAGCGCCGAGGGTCGGGACAGGTCCCCTCGGAACTTC	CSAEGRDRSPRNF
NA	NA	TRBV29-1	TRBJ2-7	TGCAGCGTTGGCTGGTCCTACGAGCAGTACTTC	CSVGWSYEQYF
TRBD2	NA	TRBV7-9	TRBJ2-5	TGTGCCAGCAGCCCACCTGTCGAGGCGGGAGTTGCAGAGACCCAGTACTTC	CASSPPVEAGVAETQYF
NA	NA	TRBV5-6	TRBJ2-3	TGTGCCAGCAGCTTGGTTATGCTGGGAGATATTGCGCAGTATTTT	CASSLVMLGDIAQYF
NA	NA	TRBV28	TRBJ1-5	TGTGCCAGCAGTTTTTATCGGGGACCCCAGCCCCAGCATTTT	CASSFYRGPQPQHF
NA	few	TRBV5-5	TRBJ2-3	TGTGCCAGCAGCCCCGGGGTCGCAGATACGCAGTATTTT	CASSPGVADTQYF
NA	many	TRBV2	TRBJ2-1	TGTGCCAGCAGACAGCTACCACTCCCGGGGAATGAGCAGTTCTTC	CASRQLPLPGNEQFF
NA	NA	TRBV7-6	TRBJ2-5	TGTGCCAGCAGCTTATCTCAGTGGCACGGCCAAGAGACCCAGTACTTC	CASSLSQWHGQETQYF
NA	few	TRBV29-1	TRBJ2-5	TGCAGCGTTGTCCGAGACTTGCAAGAGACCCAGTACTTC	CSVVRDLQETQYF
NA	NA	TRBV27	TRBJ2-7	TGTGCCAGCAGTCCCCGGGCTCTCTACGAGCAGTACTTC	CASSPRALYEQYF
TRBD1	few	TRBV4-3	TRBJ2-3	TGCGCCAGCAGCCACGGTTTGGACAGGGGCGCAGATACGCAGTATTTT	CASSHGLDRGADTQYF
NA	few	TRBV29-1	TRBJ1-1	TGCAGCGTTTATGGGGGTTGGGGCACTGAAGCTTTCTTT	CSVYGGWGTEAFF
NA	NA	TRBV6-1	TRBJ2-7	TGTGCCAGCAACGTTAGGGTCGAACCATCCTACGAGCAGTACTTC	CASNVRVEPSYEQYF
NA	NA	TRBV27	TRBJ2-7	TGTGCCAGCGACCTCAAGAAATACGAGCAGTACTTC	CASDLKKYEQYF
NA	NA	TRBV7-2	TRBJ1-1	TGTGCCAGCAGCTTCCACAGGAACACTGAAGCTTTCTTT	CASSFHRNTEAFF